This T cell receptor beta chain emerged from a study of OX40 agonist ivuxolimab in advanced cancers. The germline gives CDR1 SGDLS, CDR2 YYNGEE. The CDR3 sequence is 15 residues long. Trimming took off 0 bases at V and 1 base at J, with 10 bases between the two ends. Data came from immunoSEQ multiplex PCR; TCRdb stores just in-frame clones and leaves some out. The sample holds about 73,000 clones, under 90% seen once. The origin of this receptor is an adult with an advanced solid tumor such as melanoma, head and neck, liver or kidney cancer. V and J are TRBV9 and TRBJ2-5; tentative D call: TRBD1 (6 bases). This material consisted of CD4+ or CD8+ T cells sorted from blood, taken in a trial of the OX40 agonist ivuxolimab. The CDR3 reads CASSVVSGAQETQYF. The CDR3 DNA follows: TGTGCCAGCAGCGTAGTATCAGGGGCCCAAGAGACCCAGTACTTC.